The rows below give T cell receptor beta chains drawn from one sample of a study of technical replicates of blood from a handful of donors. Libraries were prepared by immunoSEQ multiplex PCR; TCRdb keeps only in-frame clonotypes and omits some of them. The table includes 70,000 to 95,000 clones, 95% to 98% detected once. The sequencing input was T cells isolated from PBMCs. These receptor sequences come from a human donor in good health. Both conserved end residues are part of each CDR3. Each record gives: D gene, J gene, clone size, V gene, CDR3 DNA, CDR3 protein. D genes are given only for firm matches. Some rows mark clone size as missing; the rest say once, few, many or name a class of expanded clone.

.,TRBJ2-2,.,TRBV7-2,TGTGCCAGCAGCTTATATTTGAGGACAGACATAATGAACACCGGGGAGCTGTTTTTT,CASSLYLRTDIMNTGELFF
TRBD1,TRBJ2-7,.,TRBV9,TGTGCCAGCAGCGTAGCTCAGGGGGCCGAGTCCTACGAGCAGTACTTC,CASSVAQGAESYEQYF
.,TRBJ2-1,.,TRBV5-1,TGCGCCAGCAGCTTGACCCCATCTAGGAGCTCCTACAATGAGCAGTTCTTC,CASSLTPSRSSYNEQFF
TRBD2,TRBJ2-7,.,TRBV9,TGTGCCAGCAGCGTCGGGACTAGCGGGAGGGCTGAGGAGCAGTACTTC,CASSVGTSGRAEEQYF
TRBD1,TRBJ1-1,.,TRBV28,TGTGCCATTTCCGGGACAGGGGAGGCTTACACTGAAGCTTTCTTT,CAISGTGEAYTEAFF
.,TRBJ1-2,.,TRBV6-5,TGTGCCAGCAGTTTTTCCAGGGAGGGCAACTATGGCTACACCTTC,CASSFSREGNYGYTF
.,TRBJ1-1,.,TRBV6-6,TGTGCCAGCAGTTACAGGGGCCTTCTAAACACTGAAGCTTTCTTT,CASSYRGLLNTEAFF
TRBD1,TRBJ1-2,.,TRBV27,TGTGCCAGCAGCCCAGGGGGCGCGAGGGGCTACACCTTC,CASSPGGARGYTF
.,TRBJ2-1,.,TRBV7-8,TGTGCCAGCAGCTTAGTACAGGGCTACAATGAGCAGTTCTTC,CASSLVQGYNEQFF
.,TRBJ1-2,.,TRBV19,TGTGCCAGTAGTGACCCAACGGGGGAGTCCTATGGCTACACCTTC,CASSDPTGESYGYTF
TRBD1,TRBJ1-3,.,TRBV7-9,TGTGCCAGCAGCCCGTCGAAACAGGGGGAAGGAGGGAGAAACACCATATATTTT,CASSPSKQGEGGRNTIYF
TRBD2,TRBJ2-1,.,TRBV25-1,TGTGCCAGCAGTGAAGCTAGCGGGTACAATGAGCAGTTCTTC,CASSEASGYNEQFF
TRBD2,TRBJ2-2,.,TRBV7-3,TGTGCCAGCAGCTTATCCCCCGTGGGAGGGAGCACCGGGGAGCTGTTTTTT,CASSLSPVGGSTGELFF
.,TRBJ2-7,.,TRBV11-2,TGTGCCAGCAGCCAGGACAGCCTCTCCTACGAGCAGTACTTC,CASSQDSLSYEQYF
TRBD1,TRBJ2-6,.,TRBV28,TGTGCCAGCAAAGGGACAGCGGCTGGGGCCAACGTCCTGACTTTC,CASKGTAAGANVLTF
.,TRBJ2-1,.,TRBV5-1,TGCGCCAGCAGAGAGGAGGCGGAGATCTCCTACAATGAGCAGTTCTTC,CASREEAEISYNEQFF
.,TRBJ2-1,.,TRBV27,TGTGCCAGCAGTCTACATACTAGCAGTGAGCAGTTCTTC,CASSLHTSSEQFF
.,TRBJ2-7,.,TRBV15,TGTGCCACCAGCAGAGCACTTTCCTACGAGCAGTACTTC,CATSRALSYEQYF
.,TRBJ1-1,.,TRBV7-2,TGTGCCAGCACCGACACGGAGGTCTGGGATTTGAACACTGAAGCTTTCTTT,CASTDTEVWDLNTEAFF
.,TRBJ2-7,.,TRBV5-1,TGCGCCAGCAGCTTGGTAGAAATTACCTACGAGCAGTACTTC,CASSLVEITYEQYF
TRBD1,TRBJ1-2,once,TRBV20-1,TGCAGTGCTTGGGACAGTTATGGCTACACCTTC,CSAWDSYGYTF
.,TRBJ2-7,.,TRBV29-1,TGCAGCGTTGTAGAGCGGGCTCCCTACGAGCAGTACTTC,CSVVERAPYEQYF
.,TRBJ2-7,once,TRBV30,TGTGCCTGGAGTCCAGACATGTACGAGCAGTACTTC,CAWSPDMYEQYF
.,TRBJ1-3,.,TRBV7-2,TGTGCCAGCAGCTTAAATCGGTACACCATATATTTT,CASSLNRYTIYF
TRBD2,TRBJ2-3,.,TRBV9,TGTGCCAGCAGCGTAAGGACTAGCGGGAGAGATACGCAGTATTTT,CASSVRTSGRDTQYF
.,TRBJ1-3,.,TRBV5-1,TGCGCCAGCAGCTTTGGGGGGATGGGATCTGGAAACACCATATATTTT,CASSFGGMGSGNTIYF
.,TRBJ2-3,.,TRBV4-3,TGCGCCAGCAGCCCCGATACAGTAACCACAGATACGCAGTATTTT,CASSPDTVTTDTQYF
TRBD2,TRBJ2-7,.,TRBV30,TGTGCCTGGAGTGTGGGTCTAGCGGGATGGCTGCAGTACTTC,CAWSVGLAGWLQYF
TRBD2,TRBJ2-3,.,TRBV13,TGTGCCAGCAGCCTCCAATGGGGAGGGTCGCAGTATTTT,CASSLQWGGSQYF
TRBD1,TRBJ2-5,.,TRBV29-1,TGCAGCGTTGATTACAGGGGAGAGACCCAGTACTTC,CSVDYRGETQYF
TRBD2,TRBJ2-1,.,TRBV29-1,TGCAGCGTTGATGAGTCTAGCGGGATCTATTCCTACAATGAGCAGTTCTTC,CSVDESSGIYSYNEQFF
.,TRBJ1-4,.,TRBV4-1,TGCGCCAGCACCAGATGGTGGACAGCCTCGGGTGAACCTGATGAAAAACTGTTTTTT,CASTRWWTASGEPDEKLFF
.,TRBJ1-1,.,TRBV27,TGTGCCAGCGGCTACAGGGATTCGAACACTGAAGCTTTCTTT,CASGYRDSNTEAFF
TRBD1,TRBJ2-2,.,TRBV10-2,TGCGCCAGCAGCCAGAACAGGGGCACCGGGGAGCTGTTTTTT,CASSQNRGTGELFF